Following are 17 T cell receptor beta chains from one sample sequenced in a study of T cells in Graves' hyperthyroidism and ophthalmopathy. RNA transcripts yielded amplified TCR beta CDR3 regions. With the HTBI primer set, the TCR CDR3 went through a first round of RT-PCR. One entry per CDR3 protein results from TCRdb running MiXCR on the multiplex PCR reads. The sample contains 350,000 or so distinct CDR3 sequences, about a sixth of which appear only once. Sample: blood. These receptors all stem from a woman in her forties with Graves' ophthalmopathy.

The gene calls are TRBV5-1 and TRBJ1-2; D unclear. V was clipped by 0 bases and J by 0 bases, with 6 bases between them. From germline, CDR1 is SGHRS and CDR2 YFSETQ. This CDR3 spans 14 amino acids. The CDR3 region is CASSLGHPNYGYTF. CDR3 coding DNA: TGCGCCAGCAGCTTGGGACACCCTAACTATGGCTACACCTTC.

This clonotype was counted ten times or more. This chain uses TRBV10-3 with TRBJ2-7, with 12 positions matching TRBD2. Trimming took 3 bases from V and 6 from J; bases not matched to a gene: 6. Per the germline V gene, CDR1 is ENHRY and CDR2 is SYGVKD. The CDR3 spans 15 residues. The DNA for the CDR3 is TGTGCCATCAGTGACCCAGGACTAGCGGGAACCGAGCAGTACTTC. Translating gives CAISDPGLAGTEQYF.

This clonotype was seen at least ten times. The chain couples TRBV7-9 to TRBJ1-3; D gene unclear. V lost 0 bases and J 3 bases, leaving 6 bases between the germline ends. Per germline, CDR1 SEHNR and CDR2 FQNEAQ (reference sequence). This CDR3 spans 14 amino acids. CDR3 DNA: TGTGCCAGCAGCTTAGCAGGTGGTGGAAACACCATATATTTT. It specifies CASSLAGGGNTIYF.

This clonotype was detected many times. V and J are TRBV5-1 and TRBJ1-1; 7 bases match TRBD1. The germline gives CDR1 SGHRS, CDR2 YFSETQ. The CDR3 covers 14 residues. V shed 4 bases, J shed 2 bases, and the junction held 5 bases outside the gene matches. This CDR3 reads CASSRQGSNTEAFF. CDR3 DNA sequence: TGCGCCAGCAGCCGACAGGGATCTAACACTGAAGCTTTCTTT.

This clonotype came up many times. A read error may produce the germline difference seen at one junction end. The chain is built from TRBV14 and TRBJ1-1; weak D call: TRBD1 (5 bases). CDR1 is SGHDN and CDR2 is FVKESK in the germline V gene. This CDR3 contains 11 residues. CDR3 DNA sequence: TGTGCCAGCAGCCGGGACTGGGAGAGTAGCTTT. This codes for CASSRDWESSF.

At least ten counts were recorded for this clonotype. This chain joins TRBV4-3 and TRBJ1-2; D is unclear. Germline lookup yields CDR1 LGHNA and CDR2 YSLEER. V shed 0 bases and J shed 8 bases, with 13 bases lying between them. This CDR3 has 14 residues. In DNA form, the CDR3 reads TGCGCCAGCAGCCAAGATAGAGCCGGGCCCGGCTACACCTTC. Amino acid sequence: CASSQDRAGPGYTF.

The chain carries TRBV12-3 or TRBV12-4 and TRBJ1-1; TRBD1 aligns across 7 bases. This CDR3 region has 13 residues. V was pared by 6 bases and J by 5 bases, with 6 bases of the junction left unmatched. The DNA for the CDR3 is TGTGCCAGCAGAGCAGGGGGTGTGACTGAAGCTTTCTTT. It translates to CASRAGGVTEAFF.

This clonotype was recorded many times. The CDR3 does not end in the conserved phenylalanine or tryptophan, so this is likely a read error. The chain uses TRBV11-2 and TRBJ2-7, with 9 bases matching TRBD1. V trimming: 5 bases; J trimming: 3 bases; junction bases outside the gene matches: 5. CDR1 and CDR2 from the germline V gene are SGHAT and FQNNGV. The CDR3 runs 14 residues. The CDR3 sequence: CASSIGTGNYEQYL. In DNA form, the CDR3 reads TGTGCCAGCAGCATCGGGACAGGGAACTACGAGCAGTACCTC.

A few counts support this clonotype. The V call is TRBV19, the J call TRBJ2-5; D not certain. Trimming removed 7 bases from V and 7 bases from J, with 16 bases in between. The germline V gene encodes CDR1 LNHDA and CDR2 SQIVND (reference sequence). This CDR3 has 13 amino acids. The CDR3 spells CASTYAKEGTQYF. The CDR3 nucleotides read TGTGCCAGTACGTACGCGAAAGAAGGGACCCAGTACTTC.

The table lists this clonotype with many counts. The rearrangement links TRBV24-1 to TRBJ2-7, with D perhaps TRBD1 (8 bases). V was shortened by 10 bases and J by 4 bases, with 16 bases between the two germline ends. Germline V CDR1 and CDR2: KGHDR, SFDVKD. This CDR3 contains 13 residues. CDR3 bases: TGTGCCACTCGGACAGGGAGGGATTACGAGCAGTACTTC. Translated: CATRTGRDYEQYF.

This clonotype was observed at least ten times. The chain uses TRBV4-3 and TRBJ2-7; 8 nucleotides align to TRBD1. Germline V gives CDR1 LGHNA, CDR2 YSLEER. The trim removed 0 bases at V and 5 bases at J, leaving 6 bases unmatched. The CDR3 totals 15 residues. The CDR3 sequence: CASSQDLGQGHEQYF. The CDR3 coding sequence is TGCGCCAGCAGCCAAGATCTCGGACAGGGCCACGAGCAGTACTTC.

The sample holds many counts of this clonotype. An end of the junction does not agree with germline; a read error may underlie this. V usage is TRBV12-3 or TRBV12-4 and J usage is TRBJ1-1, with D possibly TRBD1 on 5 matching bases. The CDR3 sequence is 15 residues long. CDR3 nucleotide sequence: TGTGCCAGCAGTCTAGCAGGTGGCAGGGCCGCTGAAGCTTTCTTT. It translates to CASSLAGGRAAEAFF.

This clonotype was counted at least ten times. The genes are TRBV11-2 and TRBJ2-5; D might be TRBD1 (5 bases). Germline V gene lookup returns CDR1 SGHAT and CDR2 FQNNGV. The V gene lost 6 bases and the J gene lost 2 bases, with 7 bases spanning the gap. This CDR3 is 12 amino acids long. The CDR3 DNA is TGTGCCAGCAGAGGGGTTCAAGAGACCCAGTACTTC. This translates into CASRGVQETQYF.

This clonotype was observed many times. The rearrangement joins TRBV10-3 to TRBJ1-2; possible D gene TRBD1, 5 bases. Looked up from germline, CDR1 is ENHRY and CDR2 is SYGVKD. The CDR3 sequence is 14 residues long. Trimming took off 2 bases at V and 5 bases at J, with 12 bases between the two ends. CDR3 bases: TGTGCCATCAGTGAGACGGGGGGGTCGTATGGCTACACCTTC. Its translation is CAISETGGSYGYTF.

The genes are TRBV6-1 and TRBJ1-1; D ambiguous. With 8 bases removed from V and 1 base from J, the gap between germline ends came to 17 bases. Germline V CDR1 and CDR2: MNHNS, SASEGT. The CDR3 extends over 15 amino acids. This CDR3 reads CASWARTPQNTEAFF. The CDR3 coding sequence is TGTGCCAGCTGGGCCAGGACCCCACAGAACACTGAAGCTTTCTTT.

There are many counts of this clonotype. The CDR3: CASKGPAGAGETQYF. The CDR3 coding sequence is TGTGCCAGCAAGGGCCCGGCAGGGGCCGGGGAGACCCAGTACTTC. The chain has TRBV6-2 or TRBV6-3 and TRBJ2-5, with a tentative D call TRBD1 (6 bases). The CDR3 length is 15 residues. CDR1 MNHEY and CDR2 SVGEGT come from the germline V gene. Trimming took off 7 bases at V and 5 bases at J, with 20 bases between the two ends.

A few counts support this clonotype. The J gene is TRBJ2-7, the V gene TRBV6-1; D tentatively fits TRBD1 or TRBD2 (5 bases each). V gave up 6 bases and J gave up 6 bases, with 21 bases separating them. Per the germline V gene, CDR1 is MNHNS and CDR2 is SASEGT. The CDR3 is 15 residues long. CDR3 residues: CASRPRGGRLGEQYF. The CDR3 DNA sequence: TGTGCCAGCAGGCCCCGGGGCGGTAGGTTGGGCGAGCAGTACTTC.